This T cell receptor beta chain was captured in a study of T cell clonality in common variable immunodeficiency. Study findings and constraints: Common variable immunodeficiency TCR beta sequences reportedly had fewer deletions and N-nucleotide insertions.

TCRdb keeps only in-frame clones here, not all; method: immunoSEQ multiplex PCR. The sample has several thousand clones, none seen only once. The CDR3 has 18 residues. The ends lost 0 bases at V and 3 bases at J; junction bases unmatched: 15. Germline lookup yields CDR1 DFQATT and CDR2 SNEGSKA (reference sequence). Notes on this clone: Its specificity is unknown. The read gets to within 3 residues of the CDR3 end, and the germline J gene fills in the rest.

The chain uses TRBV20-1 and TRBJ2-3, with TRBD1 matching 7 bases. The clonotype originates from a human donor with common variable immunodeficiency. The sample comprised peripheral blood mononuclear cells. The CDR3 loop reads CSARDLRVGTVGTDTQYF. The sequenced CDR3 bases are TGCAGTGCTAGAGATCTAAGGGTTGGGACAGTAGGAACAGATACG.